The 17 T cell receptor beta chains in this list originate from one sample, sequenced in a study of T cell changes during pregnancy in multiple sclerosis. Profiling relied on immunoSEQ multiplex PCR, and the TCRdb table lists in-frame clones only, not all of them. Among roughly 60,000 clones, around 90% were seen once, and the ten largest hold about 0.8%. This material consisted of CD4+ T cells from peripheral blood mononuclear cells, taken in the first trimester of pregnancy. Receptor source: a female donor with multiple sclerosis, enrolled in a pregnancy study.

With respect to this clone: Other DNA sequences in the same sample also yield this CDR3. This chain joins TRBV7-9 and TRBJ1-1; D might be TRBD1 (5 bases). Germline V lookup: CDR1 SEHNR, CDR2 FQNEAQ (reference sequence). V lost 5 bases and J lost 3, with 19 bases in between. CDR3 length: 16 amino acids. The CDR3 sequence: CASSPTRQGKDTEAFF. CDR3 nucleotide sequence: TGTGCCAGCAGCCCCACACGGCAGGGTAAGGACACTGAAGCTTTCTTT.

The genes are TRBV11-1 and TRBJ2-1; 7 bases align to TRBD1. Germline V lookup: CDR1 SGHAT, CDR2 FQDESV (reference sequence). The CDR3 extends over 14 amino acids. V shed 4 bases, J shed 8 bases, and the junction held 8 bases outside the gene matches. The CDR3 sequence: CASSSDRVRDEQFF. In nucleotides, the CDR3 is TGTGCCAGCAGCTCAGACAGGGTTCGGGATGAGCAGTTCTTC. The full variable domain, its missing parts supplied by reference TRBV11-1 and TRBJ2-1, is EAEVAQSPRYKITEKSQAVAFWCDPISGHATLYWYRQILGQGPELLVQFQDESVVDDSQLPKDRFSAERLKGVDSTLKIQPAELGDSAMYLCASSSDRVRDEQFFGPGTRLTVL.

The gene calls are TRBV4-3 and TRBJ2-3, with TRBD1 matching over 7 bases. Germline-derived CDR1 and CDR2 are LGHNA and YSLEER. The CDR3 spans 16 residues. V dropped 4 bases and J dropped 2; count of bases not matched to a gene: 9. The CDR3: CASSRVHGQATDTQYF. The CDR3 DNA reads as TGCGCCAGCAGCCGGGTCCACGGACAGGCCACAGATACGCAGTATTTT.

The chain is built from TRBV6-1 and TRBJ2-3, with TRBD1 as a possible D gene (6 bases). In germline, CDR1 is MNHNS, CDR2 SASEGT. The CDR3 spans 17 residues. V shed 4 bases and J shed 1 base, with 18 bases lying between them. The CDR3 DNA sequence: TGTGCCAGCAGTGCCCTAGGACAGTCATGGGGCACAGATACGCAGTATTTT. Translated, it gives CASSALGQSWGTDTQYF.

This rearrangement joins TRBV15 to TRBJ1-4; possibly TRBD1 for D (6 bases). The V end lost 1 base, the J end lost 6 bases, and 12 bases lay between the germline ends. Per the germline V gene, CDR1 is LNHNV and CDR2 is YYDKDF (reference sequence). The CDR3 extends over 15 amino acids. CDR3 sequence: CATSRGGGVDEKLFF. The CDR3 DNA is TGTGCCACCAGCAGAGGGGGGGGCGTGGATGAAAAACTGTTTTTT.

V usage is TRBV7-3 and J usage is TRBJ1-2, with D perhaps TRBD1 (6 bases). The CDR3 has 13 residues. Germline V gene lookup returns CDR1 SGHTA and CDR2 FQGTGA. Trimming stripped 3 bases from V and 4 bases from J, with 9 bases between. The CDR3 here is CASSLGGAYGYTF. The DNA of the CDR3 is TGTGCCAGCAGCTTGGGGGGGGCCTATGGCTACACCTTC. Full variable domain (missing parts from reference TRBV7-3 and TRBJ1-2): GAGVSQTPSNKVTEKGKYVELRCDPISGHTALYWYRQSLGQGPEFLIYFQGTGAADDSGLPNDRFFAVRPEGSVSTLKIQRTERGDSAVYLCASSLGGAYGYTFGSGTRLTVV.

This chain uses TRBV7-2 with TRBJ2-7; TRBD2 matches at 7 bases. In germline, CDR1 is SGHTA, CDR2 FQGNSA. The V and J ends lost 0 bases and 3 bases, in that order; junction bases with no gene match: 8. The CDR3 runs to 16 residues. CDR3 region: CASSLALSGAGYEQYF. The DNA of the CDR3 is TGTGCCAGCAGCTTAGCGCTAAGCGGGGCCGGCTACGAGCAGTACTTC.

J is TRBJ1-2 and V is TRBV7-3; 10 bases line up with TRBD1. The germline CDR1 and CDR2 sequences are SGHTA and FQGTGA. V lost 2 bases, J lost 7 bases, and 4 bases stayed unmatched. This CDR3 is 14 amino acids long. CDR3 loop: CASSLGQGGTGYTF. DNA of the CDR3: TGTGCCAGCAGCTTAGGACAGGGGGGGACTGGCTACACCTTC.

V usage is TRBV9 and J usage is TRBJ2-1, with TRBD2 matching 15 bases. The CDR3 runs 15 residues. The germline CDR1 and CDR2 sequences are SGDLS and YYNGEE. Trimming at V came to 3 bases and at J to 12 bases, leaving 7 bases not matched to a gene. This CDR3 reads CASSAGTSGGPGQFF. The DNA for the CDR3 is TGTGCCAGCAGCGCCGGGACTAGCGGGGGGCCAGGGCAGTTCTTC.

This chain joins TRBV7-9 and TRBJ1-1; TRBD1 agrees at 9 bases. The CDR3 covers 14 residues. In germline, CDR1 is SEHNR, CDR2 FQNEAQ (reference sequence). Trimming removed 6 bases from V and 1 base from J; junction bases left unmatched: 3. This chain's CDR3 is CASRPQGANTEAFF. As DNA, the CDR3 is TGTGCCAGCAGACCACAGGGGGCGAACACTGAAGCTTTCTTT.

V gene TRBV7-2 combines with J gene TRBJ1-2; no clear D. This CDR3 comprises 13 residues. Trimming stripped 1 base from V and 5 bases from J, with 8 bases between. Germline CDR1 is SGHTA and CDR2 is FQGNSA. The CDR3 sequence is CASSLDAIYGYTF. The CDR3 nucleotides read TGTGCCAGCAGCTTAGACGCGATATATGGCTACACCTTC.

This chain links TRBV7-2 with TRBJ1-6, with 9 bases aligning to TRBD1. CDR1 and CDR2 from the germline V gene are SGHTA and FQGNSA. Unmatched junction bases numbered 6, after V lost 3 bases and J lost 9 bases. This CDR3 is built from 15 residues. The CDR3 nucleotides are TGTGCCAGCAGCTTCCCGACAGGGGGGACTTCACCCCTCCACTTT. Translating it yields CASSFPTGGTSPLHF.

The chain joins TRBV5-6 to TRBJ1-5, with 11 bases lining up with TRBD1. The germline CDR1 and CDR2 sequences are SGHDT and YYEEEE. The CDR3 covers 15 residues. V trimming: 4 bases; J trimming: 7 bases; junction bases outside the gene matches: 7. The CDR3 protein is CASSAGTGGGQPQHF. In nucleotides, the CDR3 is TGTGCCAGCAGCGCAGGGACAGGGGGAGGCCAGCCCCAGCATTTT.

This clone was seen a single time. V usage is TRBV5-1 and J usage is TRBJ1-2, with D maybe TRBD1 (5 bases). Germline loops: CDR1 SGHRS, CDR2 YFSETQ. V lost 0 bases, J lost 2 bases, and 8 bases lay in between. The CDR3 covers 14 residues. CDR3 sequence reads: CASSLGQFNYGYTF. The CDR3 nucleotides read TGCGCCAGCAGCTTGGGACAGTTCAACTATGGCTACACCTTC.

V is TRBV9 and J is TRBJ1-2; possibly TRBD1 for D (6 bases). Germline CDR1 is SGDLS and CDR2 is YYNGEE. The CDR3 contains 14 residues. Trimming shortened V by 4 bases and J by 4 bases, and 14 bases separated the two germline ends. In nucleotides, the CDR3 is TGTGCCAGCAGCACCCAAATGACAGGCTATGGCTACACCTTC. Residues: CASSTQMTGYGYTF.

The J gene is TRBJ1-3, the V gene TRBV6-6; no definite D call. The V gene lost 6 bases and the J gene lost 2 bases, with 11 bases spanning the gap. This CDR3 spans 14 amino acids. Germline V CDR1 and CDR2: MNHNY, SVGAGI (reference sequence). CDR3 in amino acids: CASRPTAAGNTIYF. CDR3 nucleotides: TGTGCCAGCAGGCCAACAGCAGCTGGAAACACCATATATTTT.

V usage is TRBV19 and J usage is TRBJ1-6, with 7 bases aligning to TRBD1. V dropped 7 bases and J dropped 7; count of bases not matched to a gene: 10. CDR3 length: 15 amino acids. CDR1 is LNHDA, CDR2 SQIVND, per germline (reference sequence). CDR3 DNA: TGTGCCAGTAAACAAGGACAGGACGCAAATTCACCCCTCCACTTT. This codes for CASKQGQDANSPLHF.